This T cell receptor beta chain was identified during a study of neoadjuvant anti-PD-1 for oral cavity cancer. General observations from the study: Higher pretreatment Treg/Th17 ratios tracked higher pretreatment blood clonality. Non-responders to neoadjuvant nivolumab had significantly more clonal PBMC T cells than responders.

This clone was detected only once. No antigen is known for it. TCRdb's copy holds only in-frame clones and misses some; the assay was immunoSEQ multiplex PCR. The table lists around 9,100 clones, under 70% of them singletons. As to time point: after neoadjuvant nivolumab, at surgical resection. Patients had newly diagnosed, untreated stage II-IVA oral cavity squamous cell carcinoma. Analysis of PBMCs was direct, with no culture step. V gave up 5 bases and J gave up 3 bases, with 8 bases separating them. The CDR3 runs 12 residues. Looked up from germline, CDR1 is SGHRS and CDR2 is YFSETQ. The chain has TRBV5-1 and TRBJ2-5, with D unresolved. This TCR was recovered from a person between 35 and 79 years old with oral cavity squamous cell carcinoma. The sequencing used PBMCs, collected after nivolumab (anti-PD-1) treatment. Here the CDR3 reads CASRTREETQYF. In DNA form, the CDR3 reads TGCGCCAGCAGGACCCGGGAAGAGACCCAGTACTTC.